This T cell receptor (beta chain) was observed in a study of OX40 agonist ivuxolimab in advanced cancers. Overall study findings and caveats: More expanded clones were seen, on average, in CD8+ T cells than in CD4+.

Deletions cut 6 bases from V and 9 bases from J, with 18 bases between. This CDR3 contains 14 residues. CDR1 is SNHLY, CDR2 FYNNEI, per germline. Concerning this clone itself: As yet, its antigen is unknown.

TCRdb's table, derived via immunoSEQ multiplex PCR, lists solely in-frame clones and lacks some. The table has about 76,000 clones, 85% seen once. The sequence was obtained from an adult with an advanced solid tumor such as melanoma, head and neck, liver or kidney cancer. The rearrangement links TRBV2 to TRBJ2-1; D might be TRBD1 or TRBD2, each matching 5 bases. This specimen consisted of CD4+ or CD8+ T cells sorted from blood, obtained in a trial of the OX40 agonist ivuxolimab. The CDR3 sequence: CASRAGTQSGEQFF. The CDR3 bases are TGTGCCAGCAGGGCCGGGACCCAGTCGGGTGAGCAGTTCTTC.